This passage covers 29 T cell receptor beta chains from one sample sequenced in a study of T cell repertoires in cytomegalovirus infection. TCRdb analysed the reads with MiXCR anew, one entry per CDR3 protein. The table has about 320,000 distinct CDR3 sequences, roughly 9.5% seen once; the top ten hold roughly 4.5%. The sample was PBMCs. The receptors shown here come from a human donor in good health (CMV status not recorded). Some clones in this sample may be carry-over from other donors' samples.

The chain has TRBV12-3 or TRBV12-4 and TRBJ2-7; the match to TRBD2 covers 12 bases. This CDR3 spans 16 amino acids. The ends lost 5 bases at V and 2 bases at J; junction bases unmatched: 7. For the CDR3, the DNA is TGTGCCAGCAGTCCCGGACTAGCGGGGCACCCCTACGAGCAGTACTTC. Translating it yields CASSPGLAGHPYEQYF.

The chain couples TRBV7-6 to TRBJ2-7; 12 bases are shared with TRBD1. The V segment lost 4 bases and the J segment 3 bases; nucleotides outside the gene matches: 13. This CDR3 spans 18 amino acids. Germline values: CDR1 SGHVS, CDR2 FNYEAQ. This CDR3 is CASSSGPPGTGGGYEQYF. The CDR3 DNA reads TGTGCCAGCAGCTCCGGCCCTCCCGGGACAGGGGGCGGCTACGAGCAGTACTTC. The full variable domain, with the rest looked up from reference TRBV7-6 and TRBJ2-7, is GAGVSQSPRYKVTKRGQDVALRCDPISGHVSLYWYRQALGQGPEFLTYFNYEAQQDKSGLPNDRFSAERPEGSISTLTIQRTEQRDSAMYRCASSSGPPGTGGGYEQYFGPGTRLTVT.

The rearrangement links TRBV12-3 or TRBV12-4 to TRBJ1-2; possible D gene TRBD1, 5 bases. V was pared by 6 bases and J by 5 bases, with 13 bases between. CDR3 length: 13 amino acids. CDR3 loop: CASRMGTRYGYTF. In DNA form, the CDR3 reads TGTGCCAGCAGGATGGGGACTCGTTATGGCTACACCTTC.

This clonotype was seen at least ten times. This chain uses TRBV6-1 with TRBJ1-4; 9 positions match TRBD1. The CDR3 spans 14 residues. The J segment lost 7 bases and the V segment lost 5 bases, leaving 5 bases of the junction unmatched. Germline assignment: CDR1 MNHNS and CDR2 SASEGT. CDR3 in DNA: TGTGCCAGCAGTTCGACAGGGGGGAGTGAAAAACTGTTTTTT. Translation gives CASSSTGGSEKLFF.

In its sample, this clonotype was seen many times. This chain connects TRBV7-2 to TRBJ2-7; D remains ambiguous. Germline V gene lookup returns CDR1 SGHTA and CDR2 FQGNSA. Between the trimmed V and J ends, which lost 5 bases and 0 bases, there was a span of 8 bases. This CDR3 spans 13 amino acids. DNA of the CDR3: TGTGCCAGCAGCCCAACCTTCTCCTACGAGCAGTACTTC. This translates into CASSPTFSYEQYF.

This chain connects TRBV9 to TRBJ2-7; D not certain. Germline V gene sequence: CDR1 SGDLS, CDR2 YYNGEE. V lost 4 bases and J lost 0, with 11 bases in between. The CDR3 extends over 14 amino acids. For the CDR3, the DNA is TGTGCCAGCAGCCTTCGCCCTAGCTCCTACGAGCAGTACTTC. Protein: CASSLRPSSYEQYF.

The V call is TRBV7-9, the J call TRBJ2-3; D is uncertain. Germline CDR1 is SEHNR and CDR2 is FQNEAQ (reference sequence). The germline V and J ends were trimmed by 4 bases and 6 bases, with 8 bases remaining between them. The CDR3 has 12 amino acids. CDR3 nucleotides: TGTGCCAGCAGCTACCCCTCCGATACGCAGTATTTT. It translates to CASSYPSDTQYF.

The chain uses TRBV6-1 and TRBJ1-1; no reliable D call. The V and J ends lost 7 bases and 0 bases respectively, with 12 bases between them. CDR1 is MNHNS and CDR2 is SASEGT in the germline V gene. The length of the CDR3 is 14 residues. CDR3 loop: CASKNQRLNTEAFF. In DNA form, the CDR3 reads TGTGCCAGCAAAAACCAGCGACTGAACACTGAAGCTTTCTTT.

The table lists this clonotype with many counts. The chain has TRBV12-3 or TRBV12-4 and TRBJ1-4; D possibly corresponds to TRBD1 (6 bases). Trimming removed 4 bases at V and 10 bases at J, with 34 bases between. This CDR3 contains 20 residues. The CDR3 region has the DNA TGTGCCAGCAGTTCCTCCATATCCGGGGGGCACTCAGCACAAGTAGCAAAACTGTTTTTT. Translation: CASSSSISGGHSAQVAKLFF.

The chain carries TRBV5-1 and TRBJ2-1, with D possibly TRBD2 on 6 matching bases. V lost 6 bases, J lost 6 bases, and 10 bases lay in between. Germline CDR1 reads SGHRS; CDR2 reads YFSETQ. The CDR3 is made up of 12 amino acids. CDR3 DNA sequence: TGCGCCAGCACTGGAGGGGTCAATGAGCAGTTCTTC. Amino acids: CASTGGVNEQFF.

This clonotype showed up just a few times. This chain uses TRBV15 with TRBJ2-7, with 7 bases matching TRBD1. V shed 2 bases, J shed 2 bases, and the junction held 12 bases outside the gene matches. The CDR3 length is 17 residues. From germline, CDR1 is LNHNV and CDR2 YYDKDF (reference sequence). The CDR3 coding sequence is TGTGCCACCAGCAGAACTTTACCAGGGACAGCTACCTACGAGCAGTACTTC. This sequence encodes CATSRTLPGTATYEQYF.

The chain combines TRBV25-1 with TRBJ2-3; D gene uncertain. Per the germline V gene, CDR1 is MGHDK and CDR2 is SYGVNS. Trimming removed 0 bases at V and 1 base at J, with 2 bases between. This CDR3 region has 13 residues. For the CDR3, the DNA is TGTGCCAGCAGTGAATATGGCACAGATACGCAGTATTTT. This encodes CASSEYGTDTQYF.

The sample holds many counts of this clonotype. The CDR3 sequence: CASSLTLSRDGHAGYTF. The CDR3 nucleotides are TGTGCCAGCAGTTTAACCCTCTCCCGGGACGGCCATGCAGGCTACACCTTC. This sequence joins TRBV12-3 or TRBV12-4 and TRBJ1-2, with D perhaps matching TRBD1 (5 bases). The CDR3 runs to 17 residues. Deletions cut 2 bases from V and 8 bases from J, with 24 bases between.

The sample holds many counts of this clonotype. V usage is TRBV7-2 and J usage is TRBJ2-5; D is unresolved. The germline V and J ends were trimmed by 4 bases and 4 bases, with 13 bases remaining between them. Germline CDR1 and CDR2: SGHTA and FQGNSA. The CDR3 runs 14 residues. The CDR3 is CASSSARNAETQYF. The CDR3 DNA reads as TGTGCCAGCAGCTCTGCTAGAAATGCAGAGACCCAGTACTTC.

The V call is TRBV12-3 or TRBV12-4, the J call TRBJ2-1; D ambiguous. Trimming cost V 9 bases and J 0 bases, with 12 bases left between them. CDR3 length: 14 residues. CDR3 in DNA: TGTGCCAGTGTAATGGGCCGCTCCTACAATGAGCAGTTCTTC. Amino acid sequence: CASVMGRSYNEQFF.

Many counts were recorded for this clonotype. The CDR3: CASTRPGGTSTDTQYF. The CDR3 nucleotides read TGTGCCAGCACCCGACCGGGGGGGACTAGCACAGATACGCAGTATTTT. The V call is TRBV7-9, the J call TRBJ2-3, with 8 bases that match TRBD2. This CDR3 region has 16 residues. Germline values: CDR1 SEHNR, CDR2 FQNEAQ (reference sequence). Losses at the gene ends were 7 bases for V and 0 bases for J; bases not matched to a gene: 9.

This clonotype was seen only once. This CDR3 is CASRSSRDGSTEAFF. In DNA, the CDR3 is TGTGCCAGCCGCTCAAGCAGGGATGGGAGTACTGAAGCTTTCTTT. The chain uses TRBV7-4 and TRBJ1-1; maybe TRBD1 (5 bases). The V gene's germline CDR1 is SGHVT and CDR2 SQSDAQ. With 8 bases removed from V and 5 bases from J, the gap between germline ends came to 21 bases. The CDR3 sequence is 15 residues long.

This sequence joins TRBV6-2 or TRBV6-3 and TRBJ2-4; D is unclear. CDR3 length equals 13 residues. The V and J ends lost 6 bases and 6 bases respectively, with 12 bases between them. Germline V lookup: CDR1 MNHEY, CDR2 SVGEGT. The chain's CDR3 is CASRPGLGNIQYF. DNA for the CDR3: TGTGCCAGCAGACCCGGGCTGGGAAACATTCAGTACTTC.

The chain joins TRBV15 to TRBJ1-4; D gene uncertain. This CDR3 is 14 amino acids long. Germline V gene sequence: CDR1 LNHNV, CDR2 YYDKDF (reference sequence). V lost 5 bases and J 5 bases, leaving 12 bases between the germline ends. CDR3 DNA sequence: TGTGCCACCAGCCAAAGGAGCTCCAATGAAAAACTGTTTTTT. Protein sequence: CATSQRSSNEKLFF.

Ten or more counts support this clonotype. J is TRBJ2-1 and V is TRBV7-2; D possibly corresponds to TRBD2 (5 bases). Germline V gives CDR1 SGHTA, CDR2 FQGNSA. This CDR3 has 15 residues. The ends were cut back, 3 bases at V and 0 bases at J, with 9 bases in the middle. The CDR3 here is CASSFLANSYNEQFF. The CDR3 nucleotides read TGTGCCAGCAGCTTCCTAGCAAACTCCTACAATGAGCAGTTCTTC.

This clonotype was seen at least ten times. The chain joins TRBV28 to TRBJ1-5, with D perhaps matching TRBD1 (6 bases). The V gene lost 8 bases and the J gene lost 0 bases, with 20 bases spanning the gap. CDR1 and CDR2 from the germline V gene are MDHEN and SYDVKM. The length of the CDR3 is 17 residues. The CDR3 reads CASPPSGRGYSNQPQHF. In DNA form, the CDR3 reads TGTGCCAGCCCCCCCTCGGGCAGGGGATATAGCAATCAGCCCCAGCATTTT.

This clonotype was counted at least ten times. The CDR3, as DNA: TGCAGTGCTAGAGTTGGTGCCGTCTACGAGCAGTACTTC. As protein: CSARVGAVYEQYF. The chain joins TRBV20-1 to TRBJ2-7; D unclear. This CDR3 is 13 amino acids long. Trimming removed 1 base from V and 3 bases from J, with 10 bases in between. Germline-derived CDR1 and CDR2 are DFQATT and SNEGSKA (reference sequence).

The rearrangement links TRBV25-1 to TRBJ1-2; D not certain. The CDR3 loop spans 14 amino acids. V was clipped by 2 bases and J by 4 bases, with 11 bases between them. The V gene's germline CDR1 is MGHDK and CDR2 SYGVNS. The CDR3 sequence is CASSEARSLYGYTF. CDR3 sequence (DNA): TGTGCCAGCAGTGAAGCCCGAAGCCTCTATGGCTACACCTTC.

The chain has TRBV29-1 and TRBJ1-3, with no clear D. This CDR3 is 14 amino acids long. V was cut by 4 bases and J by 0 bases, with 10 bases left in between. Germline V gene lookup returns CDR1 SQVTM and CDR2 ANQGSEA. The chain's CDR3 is CSVGVGSSGNTIYF. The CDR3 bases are TGCAGCGTTGGAGTCGGCAGCTCTGGAAACACCATATATTTT.

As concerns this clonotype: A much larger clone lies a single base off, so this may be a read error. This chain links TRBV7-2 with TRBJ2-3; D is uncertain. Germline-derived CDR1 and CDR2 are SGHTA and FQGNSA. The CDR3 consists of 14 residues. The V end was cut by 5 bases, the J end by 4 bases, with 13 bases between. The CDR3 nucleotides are TGTGCCAGCAGCCTCAAGGGCTACGCAGATACGCAGTATTTT. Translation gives CASSLKGYADTQYF.

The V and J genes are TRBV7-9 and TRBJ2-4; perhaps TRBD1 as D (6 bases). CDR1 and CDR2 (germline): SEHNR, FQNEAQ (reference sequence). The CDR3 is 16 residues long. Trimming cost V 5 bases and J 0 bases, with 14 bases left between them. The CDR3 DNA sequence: TGTGCCAGCAGCGCCCCACTGACAGGAGCCAAAAACATTCAGTACTTC. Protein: CASSAPLTGAKNIQYF.

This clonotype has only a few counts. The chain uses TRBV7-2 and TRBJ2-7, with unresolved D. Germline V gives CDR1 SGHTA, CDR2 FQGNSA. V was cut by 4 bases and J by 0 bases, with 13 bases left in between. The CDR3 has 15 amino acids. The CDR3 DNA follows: TGTGCCAGCAGCTCAGACCGACGGAGCTCCTACGAGCAGTACTTC. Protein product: CASSSDRRSSYEQYF.

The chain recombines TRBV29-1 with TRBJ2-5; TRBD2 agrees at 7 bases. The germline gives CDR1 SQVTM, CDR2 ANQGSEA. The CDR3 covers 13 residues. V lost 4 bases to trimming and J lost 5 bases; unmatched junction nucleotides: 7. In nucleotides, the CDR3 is TGCAGCGTTGCGGCGGGAGTCGGGGAGACCCAGTACTTC. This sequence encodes CSVAAGVGETQYF.

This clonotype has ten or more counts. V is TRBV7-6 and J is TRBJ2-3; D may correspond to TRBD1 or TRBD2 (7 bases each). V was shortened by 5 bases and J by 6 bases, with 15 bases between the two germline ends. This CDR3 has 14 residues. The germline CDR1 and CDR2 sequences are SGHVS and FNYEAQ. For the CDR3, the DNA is TGTGCCAGCAGCCAGGGGGGGGGCGCGGATACGCAGTATTTT. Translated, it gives CASSQGGGADTQYF.